The clone carrying this T cell receptor beta chain appeared a few times. Its specificity is unknown. The sample comes from a study of response to subunit inactivated influenza vaccine. TCRdb reprocessed the RT-PCR reads with MiXCR, giving one entry per CDR3 protein. The sample records hundreds of thousands of distinct CDR3 sequences, 10% to 15% being singletons. Study results and limitations: Only a handful of new T cells, the authors suggested, are recruited with each seasonal influenza vaccination.

CDR3 length equals 15 residues. CDR1 and CDR2 (germline): LGHNA, YSLEER. V lost 0 bases to trimming and J lost 5 bases, with 12 bases between them. This sample comprised PBMCs from blood, obtained on the day of vaccination. The receptor was derived from a man aged 45-60 years who received an inactivated influenza vaccine. The rearrangement uses TRBV4-3 and TRBJ2-3; unclear D gene. DNA of the CDR3: TGCGCCAGCAGCCAAGATGCCAGTGTAGTAGATACGCAGTATTTT. It codes for CASSQDASVVDTQYF.